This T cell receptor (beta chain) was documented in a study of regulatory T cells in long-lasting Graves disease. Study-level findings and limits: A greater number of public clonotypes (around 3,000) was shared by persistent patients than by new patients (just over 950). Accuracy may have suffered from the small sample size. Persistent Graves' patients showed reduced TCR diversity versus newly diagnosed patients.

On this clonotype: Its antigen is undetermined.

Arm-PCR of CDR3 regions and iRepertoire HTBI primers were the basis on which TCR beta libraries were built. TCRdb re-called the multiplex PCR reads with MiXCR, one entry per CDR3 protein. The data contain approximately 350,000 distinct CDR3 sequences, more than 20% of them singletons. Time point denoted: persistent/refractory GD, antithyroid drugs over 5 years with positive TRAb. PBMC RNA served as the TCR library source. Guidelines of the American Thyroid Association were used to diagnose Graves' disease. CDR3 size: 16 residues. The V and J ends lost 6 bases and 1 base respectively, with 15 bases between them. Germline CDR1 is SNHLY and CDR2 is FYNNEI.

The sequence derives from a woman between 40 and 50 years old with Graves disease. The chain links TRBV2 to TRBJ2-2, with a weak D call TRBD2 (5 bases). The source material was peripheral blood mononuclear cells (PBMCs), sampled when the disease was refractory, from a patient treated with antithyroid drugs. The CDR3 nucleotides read TGTGCCAGCAGGATGGACTTTTCCAGGAACACCGGGGAGCTGTTTTTT. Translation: CASRMDFSRNTGELFF.